This note documents a single TCR beta chain sequence. Its specificity is not known. The sample contains more than one DNA sequence encoding this CDR3. These data are taken from a study of shared clonotypes between healthy human individuals. Findings and limits, study-wide: Incomplete sequencing of sorted subsets was indicated by rarefaction despite large depth.

The table came from immunoSEQ multiplex PCR; TCRdb's copy has only in-frame clones and leaves some out. The profile covers 950,000 to 1,100,000 clones, with around 78% appearing a single time and 0.6% to 0.7% taken by the ten largest. The donor cohort consisted entirely of Caucasian adults residing in Nashville, Tennessee. It was into CD45RA+ naive and CD45RA-negative memory subsets that the CD4+ cells were split. Source material: memory CD4+ T cells from PBMCs. Indicated subset: CD45RA-negative fraction. This clonotype was sampled from a man between 18 and 35 years old in good health. Some clones in this sample may be carry-over from other donors' samples.

This CDR3 is CASSLSGGRETQYF. In DNA form, the CDR3 reads TGTGCCAGCAGCTTATCCGGGGGGAGAGAGACCCAGTACTTC. The V and J genes are TRBV7-3 and TRBJ2-5, with 7 bases matching TRBD2. Germline V lookup: CDR1 SGHTA, CDR2 FQGTGA. The ends lost 2 bases at V and 4 bases at J; junction bases unmatched: 4. This CDR3 spans 14 amino acids.